The clone carrying this TCR beta chain appeared a single time. What it recognizes is unknown. The sample has other DNA sequences that encode this CDR3 too. This sample is drawn from a study of shared clonotypes between healthy human individuals. Whole-study findings and limits: Clonotype sharing across several donors was observed for about 5.5% of naive CD4 clonotypes. In general, naive subsets displayed greater estimated richness than memory subsets did.

The material for each subset, its genomic DNA, was split evenly across several immunoSEQ plates. TCRdb's copy holds only in-frame clones and misses some; the assay was immunoSEQ multiplex PCR. In the table there are approximately 2.1 million clones, approximately 95% of which are singletons. V dropped 3 bases and J dropped 2; count of bases not matched to a gene: 5. The CDR3 spans 14 residues. Germline CDR1 is SGHNT and CDR2 is YYREEE (reference sequence). The chain carries TRBV5-4 and TRBJ2-7; TRBD1 matches 7 bases. The receptor's source is a man aged 18 to 29 in good health. Some clones in this sample may be carry-over from other donors' samples. Sequenced input: naive CD4+ T cells from PBMCs. The subset was: CD45RA+ positively selected. CDR3 region: CASSSRTGTYEQYF. For the CDR3, the DNA is TGTGCCAGCAGCTCCCGGACAGGAACCTACGAGCAGTACTTC. The variable domain in full, with the rest retrieved from reference TRBV5-4 and TRBJ2-7, is ETGVTQSPTHLIKTRGQQVTLRCSSQSGHNTVSWYQQALGQGPQFIFQYYREEENGRGNFPPRFSGLQFPNYSSELNVNALELDDSALYLCASSSRTGTYEQYFGPGTRLTVT.